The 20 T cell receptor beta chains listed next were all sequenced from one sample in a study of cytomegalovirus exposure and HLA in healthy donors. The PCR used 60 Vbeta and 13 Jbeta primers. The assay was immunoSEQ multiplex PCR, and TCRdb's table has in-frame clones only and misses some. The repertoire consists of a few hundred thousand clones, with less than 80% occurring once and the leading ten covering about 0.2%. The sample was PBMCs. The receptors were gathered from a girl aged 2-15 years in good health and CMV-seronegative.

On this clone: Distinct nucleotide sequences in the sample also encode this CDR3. For the CDR3, the DNA is TGTGCCAGCAGCCCGGGGGGGCACGAGCAGTACTTC. Amino acid sequence: CASSPGGHEQYF. V usage is TRBV7-9 and J usage is TRBJ2-7, with 8 bases that match TRBD2. Trimming cost V 5 bases and J 5 bases; bases outside gene matches: 2. The CDR3 runs to 12 residues. Germline V gene lookup returns CDR1 SEHNR and CDR2 FQNEAQ (reference sequence).

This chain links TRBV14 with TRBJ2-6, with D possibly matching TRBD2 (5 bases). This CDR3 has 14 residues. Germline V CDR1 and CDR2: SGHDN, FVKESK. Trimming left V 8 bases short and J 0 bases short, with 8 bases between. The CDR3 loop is CASADYSGANVLTF. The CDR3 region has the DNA TGTGCCAGCGCAGACTACTCTGGGGCCAACGTCCTGACTTTC.

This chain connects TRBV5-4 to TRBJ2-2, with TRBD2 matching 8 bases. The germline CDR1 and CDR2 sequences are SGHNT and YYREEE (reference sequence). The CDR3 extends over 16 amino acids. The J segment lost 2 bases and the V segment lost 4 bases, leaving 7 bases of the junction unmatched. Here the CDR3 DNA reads TGTGCCAGCAGCCTGGGGACTAGAACCAACACCGGGGAGCTGTTTTTT. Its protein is CASSLGTRTNTGELFF.

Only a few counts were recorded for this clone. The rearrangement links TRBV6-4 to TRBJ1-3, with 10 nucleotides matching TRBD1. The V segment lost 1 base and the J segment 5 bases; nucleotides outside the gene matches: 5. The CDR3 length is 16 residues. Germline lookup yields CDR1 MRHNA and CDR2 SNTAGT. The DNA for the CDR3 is TGTGCCAGCAGTGACTGGACAGGGGGAAGAAGAAACACCATATATTTT. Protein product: CASSDWTGGRRNTIYF.

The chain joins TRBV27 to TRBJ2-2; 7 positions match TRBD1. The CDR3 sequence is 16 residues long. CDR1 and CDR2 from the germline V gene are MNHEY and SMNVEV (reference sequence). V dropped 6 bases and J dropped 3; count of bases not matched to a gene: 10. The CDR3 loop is CASSPTTGSYTGELFF. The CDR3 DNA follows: TGTGCCAGCAGCCCTACGACAGGGTCTTACACCGGGGAGCTGTTTTTT.

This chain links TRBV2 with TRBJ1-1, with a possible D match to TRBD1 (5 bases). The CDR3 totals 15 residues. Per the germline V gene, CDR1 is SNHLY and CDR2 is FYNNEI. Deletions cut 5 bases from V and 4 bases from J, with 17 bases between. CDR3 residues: CASSRRGEWITEAFF. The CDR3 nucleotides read TGTGCCAGCAGTCGGCGGGGGGAGTGGATCACTGAAGCTTTCTTT.

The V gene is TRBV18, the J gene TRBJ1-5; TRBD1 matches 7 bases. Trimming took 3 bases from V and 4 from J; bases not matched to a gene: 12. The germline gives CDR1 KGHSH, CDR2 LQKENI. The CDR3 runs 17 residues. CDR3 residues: CASSPPGPGGRNQPQHF. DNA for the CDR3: TGTGCCAGCTCACCTCCAGGCCCAGGGGGTCGGAATCAGCCCCAGCATTTT.

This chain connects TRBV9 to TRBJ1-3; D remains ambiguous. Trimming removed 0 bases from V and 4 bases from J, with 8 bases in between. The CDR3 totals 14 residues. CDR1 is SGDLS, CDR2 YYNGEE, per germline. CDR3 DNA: TGTGCCAGCAGCGTAGAGCCGAGCGGAAACACCATATATTTT. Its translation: CASSVEPSGNTIYF.

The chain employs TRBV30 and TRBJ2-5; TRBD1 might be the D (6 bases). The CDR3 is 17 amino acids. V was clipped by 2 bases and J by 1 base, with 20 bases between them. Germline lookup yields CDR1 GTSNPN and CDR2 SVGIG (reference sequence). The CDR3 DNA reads TGTGCCTGGAGTAGAAGAGGGGTAGGGGGTTTCCAAGAGACCCAGTACTTC. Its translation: CAWSRRGVGGFQETQYF.

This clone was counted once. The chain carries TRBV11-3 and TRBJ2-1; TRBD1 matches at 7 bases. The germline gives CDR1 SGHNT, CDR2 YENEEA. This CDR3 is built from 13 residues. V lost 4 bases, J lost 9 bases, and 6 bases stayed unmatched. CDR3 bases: TGTGCCAGCAGCTCCCAGGGGGTGGTTGAGCAGTTCTTC. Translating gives CASSSQGVVEQFF.

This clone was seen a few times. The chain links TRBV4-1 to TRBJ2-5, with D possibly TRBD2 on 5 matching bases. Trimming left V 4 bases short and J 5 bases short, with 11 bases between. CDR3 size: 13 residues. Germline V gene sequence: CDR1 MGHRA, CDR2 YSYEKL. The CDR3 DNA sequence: TGCGCCAGCAGCCTGTTACGAGGGGAGACCCAGTACTTC. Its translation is CASSLLRGETQYF.

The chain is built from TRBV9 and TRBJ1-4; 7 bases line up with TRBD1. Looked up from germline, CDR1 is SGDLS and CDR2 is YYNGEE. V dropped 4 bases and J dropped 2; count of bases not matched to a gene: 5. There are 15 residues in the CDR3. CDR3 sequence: CASSRTGATNEKLFF. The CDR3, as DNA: TGTGCCAGCAGCCGTACAGGGGCTACTAATGAAAAACTGTTTTTT. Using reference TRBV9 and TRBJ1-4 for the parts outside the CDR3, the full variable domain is DSGVTQTPKHLITATGQRVTLRCSPRSGDLSVYWYQQSLDQGLQFLIQYYNGEERAKGNILERFSAQQFPDLHSELNLSSLELGDSALYFCASSRTGATNEKLFFGSGTQLSVL.

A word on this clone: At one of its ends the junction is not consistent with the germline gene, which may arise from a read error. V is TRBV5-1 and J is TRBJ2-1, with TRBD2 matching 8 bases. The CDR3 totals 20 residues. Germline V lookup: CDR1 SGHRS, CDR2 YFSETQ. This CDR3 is CASNLGFYAGRAYQDNEQFF. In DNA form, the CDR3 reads TGCGCCAGCAACTTGGGTTTTTATGCCGGGAGGGCCTATCAGGACAATGAGCAGTTCTTC.

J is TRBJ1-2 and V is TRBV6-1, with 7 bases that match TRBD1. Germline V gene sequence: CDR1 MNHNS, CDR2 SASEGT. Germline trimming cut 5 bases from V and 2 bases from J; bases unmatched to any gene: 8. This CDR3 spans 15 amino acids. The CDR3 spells CASSPWTGGNYGYTF. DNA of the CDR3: TGTGCCAGCAGTCCCTGGACAGGAGGAAACTATGGCTACACCTTC.

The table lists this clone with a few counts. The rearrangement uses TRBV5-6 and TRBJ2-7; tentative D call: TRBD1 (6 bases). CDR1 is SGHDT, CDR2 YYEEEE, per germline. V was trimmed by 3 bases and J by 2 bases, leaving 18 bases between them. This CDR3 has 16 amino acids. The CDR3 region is CASSSEAQGRTYEQYF. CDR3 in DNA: TGTGCCAGCAGCTCGGAAGCACAGGGTCGGACCTACGAGCAGTACTTC.

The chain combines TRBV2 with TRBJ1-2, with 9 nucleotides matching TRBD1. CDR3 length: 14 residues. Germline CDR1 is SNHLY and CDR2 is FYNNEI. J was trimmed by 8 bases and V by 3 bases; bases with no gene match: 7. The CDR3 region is CASSEVGQGRGYTF. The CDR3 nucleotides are TGTGCCAGCAGTGAGGTTGGACAGGGGAGAGGCTACACCTTC.

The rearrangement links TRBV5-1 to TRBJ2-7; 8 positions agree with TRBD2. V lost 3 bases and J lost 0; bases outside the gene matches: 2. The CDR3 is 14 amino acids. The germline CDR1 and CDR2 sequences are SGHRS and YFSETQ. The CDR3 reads CASSSRGGSYEQYF. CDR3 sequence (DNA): TGCGCCAGCAGCTCCCGGGGGGGCTCCTACGAGCAGTACTTC.

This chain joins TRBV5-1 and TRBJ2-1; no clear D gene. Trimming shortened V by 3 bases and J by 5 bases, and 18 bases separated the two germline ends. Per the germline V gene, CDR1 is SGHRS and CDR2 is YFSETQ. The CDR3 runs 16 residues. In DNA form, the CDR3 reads TGCGCCAGCAGCTCGGTCCTGAACAGTCCGGACAATGAGCAGTTCTTC. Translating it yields CASSSVLNSPDNEQFF.

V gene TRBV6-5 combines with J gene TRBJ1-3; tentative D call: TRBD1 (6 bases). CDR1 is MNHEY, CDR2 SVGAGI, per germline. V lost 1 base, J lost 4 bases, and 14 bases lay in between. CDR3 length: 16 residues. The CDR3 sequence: CASSYLSRGEGNTIYF. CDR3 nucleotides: TGTGCCAGCAGTTACTTATCCAGGGGAGAAGGAAACACCATATATTTT.

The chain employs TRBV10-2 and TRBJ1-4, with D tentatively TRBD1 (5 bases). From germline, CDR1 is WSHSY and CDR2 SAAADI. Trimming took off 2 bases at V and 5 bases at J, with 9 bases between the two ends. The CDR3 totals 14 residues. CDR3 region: CASSEDRKNEKLFF. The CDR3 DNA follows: TGCGCCAGCAGTGAGGACAGAAAAAATGAAAAACTGTTTTTT.